This is a list of T cell receptor beta chains from one sample in a study of blood T cells in healthy people across ages. Each CDR3 protein gets one entry after TCRdb re-called the 5' RACE reads with MiXCR. The data contain about 1.8 million distinct CDR3 sequences, 40% to 55% of them singletons. Sequenced sample: blood. These receptors originate from a woman aged 40 to 50 in good health. The CDR3 runs from the conserved cysteine through the conserved F or W. The D gene is left open where the match is weak. The size field is filled for only some rows; it gives once, few, many or a size class.

V	size	D	J	CDR3	DNA
TRBV29-1	many	.	TRBJ2-3	CSAPRAGPTDTQYF	TGCAGCGCTCCCAGGGCGGGGCCCACAGATACGCAGTATTTT
TRBV29-1	.	.	TRBJ2-4	CSVVEGKNIQYF	TGCAGCGTTGTCGAAGGCAAAAACATTCAATACTTC
TRBV18	.	.	TRBJ2-3	CASSPYTDAQYF	TGTGCCAGCTCACCTTACACAGATGCGCAGTATTTT
TRBV7-3	.	.	TRBJ2-1	CARSLIGGTNNEQFF	TGTGCCCGCAGCTTAATAGGCGGGACGAACAATGAGCAGTTCTTC
TRBV28	.	.	TRBJ1-1	CASSLVSFEAFF	TGTGCCAGCAGTCTCGTTAGCTTTGAAGCTTTCTTT
TRBV27	few	.	TRBJ1-2	CATVGADGYTF	TGTGCTACGGTGGGGGCTGATGGCTACACCTTC
TRBV7-9	.	.	TRBJ2-3	CASMDGGGTDTQYF	TGTGCCAGCATGGACGGCGGAGGGACAGATACGCAGTATTTT
TRBV20-1	.	.	TRBJ1-1	CSAESRVAGSGTEAFF	TGCAGTGCTGAGAGTCGGGTAGCGGGGTCAGGCACTGAAGCTTTCTTT
TRBV11-2	few	TRBD1	TRBJ2-1	CASSLGQASSYNEQFF	TGTGCCAGCAGCCTTGGACAGGCTAGCTCCTACAATGAGCAGTTCTTC
TRBV12-3/TRBV12-4	once	.	TRBJ2-2	CASSLSSINTGELFF	TGTGCCAGCAGTTTATCGTCTATTAACACCGGGGAGCTGTTTTTT
TRBV29-1	.	.	TRBJ2-5	CSVSRSVETQYF	TGCAGCGTTAGCCGCTCGGTGGAGACCCAGTACTTC
TRBV14	few	TRBD2	TRBJ2-3	CASSLWTSGVTDTQYF	TGTGCCAGCAGCCTCTGGACTAGCGGGGTCACAGATACGCAGTATTTT
TRBV11-2	.	TRBD1	TRBJ1-2	CASSTSTGRDGYTF	TGTGCCAGCAGCACTTCGACAGGGAGGGATGGCTACACCTTC
TRBV7-9	.	.	TRBJ1-5	CASSSAINQPQHF	TGTGCCAGCAGCTCCGCGATAAACCAGCCCCAGCATTTT
TRBV5-5	.	.	TRBJ1-4	CASRSQVPNEKLFF	TGTGCCAGCAGAAGTCAGGTTCCCAATGAAAAACTGTTTTTT
TRBV20-1	few	.	TRBJ2-3	CSAQGRTDTQYF	TGCAGTGCTCAGGGTCGCACAGATACGCAGTATTTT
TRBV12-3/TRBV12-4	.	.	TRBJ1-2	CASSPSYYYGYTF	TGTGCCAGCAGCCCGTCCTATTACTATGGCTACACCTTC
TRBV11-2	.	TRBD2	TRBJ2-5	CASSRSSGGAEETQYF	TGTGCCAGCAGCCGCTCTAGCGGGGGGGCGGAAGAGACCCAGTACTTC
TRBV20-1	.	.	TRBJ2-1	CSAKRTASYNEQFF	TGCAGTGCTAAGCGGACAGCCTCCTACAATGAGCAGTTCTTC
TRBV4-3	few	TRBD1	TRBJ2-5	CASSQEGQDKETQYF	TGCGCCAGCAGCCAAGAGGGACAGGATAAAGAGACCCAGTACTTC
TRBV7-2	few	TRBD2	TRBJ2-5	CASTLVGGLRETQYF	TGTGCCAGCACCCTCGTTGGGGGACTAAGGGAGACCCAGTACTTC
TRBV6-1	.	.	TRBJ1-4	CASSEYRGTLDEKLFF	TGTGCCAGCAGTGAATATCGCGGGACATTAGATGAAAAACTGTTTTTT
TRBV12-5	.	TRBD1	TRBJ2-3	CASGLEQGLRTQYF	TGTGCTAGTGGTTTGGAACAGGGGTTGCGGACGCAGTATTTT
TRBV27	.	.	TRBJ2-5	CASRGTDKKETQYF	TGTGCCAGCAGAGGAACCGACAAAAAAGAGACCCAGTACTTC
TRBV7-2	few	.	TRBJ1-2	CASSTRQRSNYGYTF	TGTGCCAGCAGCACCAGACAGAGATCTAACTATGGCTACACCTTC
TRBV4-3	.	TRBD1	TRBJ2-2	CASSQADRGNTGELFF	TGCGCCAGCAGCCAGGCAGACAGGGGAAACACCGGGGAGCTGTTTTTT
TRBV24-1	.	.	TRBJ2-3	CATSDGLPRTDTQYF	TGTGCCACCAGTGATGGACTCCCTAGGACAGATACGCAGTATTTT
TRBV18	.	.	TRBJ2-7	CASSPPTGFGQYF	TGTGCCAGCTCACCACCCACAGGGTTTGGGCAGTACTTC
TRBV5-6	.	.	TRBJ2-1	CASSSGTGEQFF	TGTGCCAGCAGCTCTGGTACCGGGGAGCAGTTCTTC
TRBV7-9	.	TRBD1	TRBJ2-7	CANSYGTGGTQYF	TGTGCCAACAGCTATGGGACAGGGGGCACCCAGTACTTC
TRBV27	.	.	TRBJ2-5	CASTTRNEQYF	TGTGCCAGCACCACGAGAAATGAGCAGTACTTC
TRBV27	few	TRBD2	TRBJ2-5	CASSFYGGSGETQYF	TGTGCCAGCAGTTTCTACGGGGGGTCAGGGGAGACCCAGTACTTC
TRBV27	.	.	TRBJ1-2	CASSLVGPGTPNYGYTF	TGTGCCAGCAGTTTAGTGGGTCCGGGAACCCCTAACTATGGCTACACCTTC